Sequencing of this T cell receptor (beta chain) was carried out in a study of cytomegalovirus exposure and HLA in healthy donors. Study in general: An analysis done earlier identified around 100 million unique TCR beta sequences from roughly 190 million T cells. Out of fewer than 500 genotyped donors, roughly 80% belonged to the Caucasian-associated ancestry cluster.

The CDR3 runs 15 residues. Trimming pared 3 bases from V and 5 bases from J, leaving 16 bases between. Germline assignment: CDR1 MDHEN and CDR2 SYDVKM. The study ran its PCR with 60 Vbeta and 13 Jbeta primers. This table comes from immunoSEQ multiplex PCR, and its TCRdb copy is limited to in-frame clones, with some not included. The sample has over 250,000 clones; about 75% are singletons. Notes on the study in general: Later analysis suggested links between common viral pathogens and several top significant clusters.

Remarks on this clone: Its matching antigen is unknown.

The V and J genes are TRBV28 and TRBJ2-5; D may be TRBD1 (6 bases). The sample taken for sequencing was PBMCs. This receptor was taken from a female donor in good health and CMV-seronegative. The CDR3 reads CASSFGAGVLETQYF. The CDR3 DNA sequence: TGTGCCAGCAGTTTCGGGGCAGGGGTGCTCGAGACCCAGTACTTC.